The 13 T cell receptor beta chains in this list originate from one sample, sequenced in a study of cytomegalovirus exposure and HLA in healthy donors. The PCR contained 60 Vbeta and 13 Jbeta primers. The protocol was immunoSEQ multiplex PCR, while the TCRdb copy is restricted to in-frame clones and leaves out a portion. The data show about 140,000 clones, roughly 86% seen once. The specimen sequenced was PBMCs. These receptors were obtained from a woman between 35 and 50 years old in good health and CMV-seronegative.

The chain has TRBV7-9 and TRBJ2-3; perhaps TRBD1 as D (5 bases). This CDR3 contains 14 residues. Germline CDR1 reads SEHNR; CDR2 reads FQNEAQ (reference sequence). Trimming took 5 bases from V and 0 from J, leaving 9 bases between them. This chain's CDR3 is CASSPRVSTDTQYF. CDR3 DNA sequence: TGTGCCAGCAGCCCCAGGGTTAGCACAGATACGCAGTATTTT.

The chain has TRBV5-4 and TRBJ2-3; possibly TRBD2 for D (6 bases). The CDR3 covers 14 residues. The V gene lost 3 bases and the J gene lost 0 bases, with 8 bases spanning the gap. Germline V lookup: CDR1 SGHNT, CDR2 YYREEE (reference sequence). CDR3 in amino acids: CASSSGTSTDTQYF. CDR3 bases: TGTGCCAGCAGCTCCGGGACTAGCACAGATACGCAGTATTTT. The full variable domain, completed using reference TRBV5-4 and TRBJ2-3, is ETGVTQSPTHLIKTRGQQVTLRCSSQSGHNTVSWYQQALGQGPQFIFQYYREEENGRGNFPPRFSGLQFPNYSSELNVNALELDDSALYLCASSSGTSTDTQYFGPGTRLTVL.

A few counts support this clone. The chain carries TRBV29-1 and TRBJ1-1; 9 bases are a match to TRBD1. The germline CDR1 and CDR2 sequences are SQVTM and ANQGSEA. The CDR3 is 13 residues long. Unmatched junction bases numbered 6, after V lost 4 bases and J lost 6 bases. CDR3 coding DNA: TGCAGCGTTGTTGGACAGGGGTTTTCTGAAGCTTTCTTT. Its translation: CSVVGQGFSEAFF.

This rearrangement joins TRBV25-1 to TRBJ2-3; 7 bases align to TRBD1. This CDR3 has 15 residues. Germline CDR1 MGHDK, CDR2 SYGVNS. J lost 3 bases, V lost 3 bases, and 6 bases had no gene match. The CDR3 nucleotides are TGTGCCAGCAGTGACCCCGGGACAGTGACAGATACGCAGTATTTT. Amino acids: CASSDPGTVTDTQYF.

The CDR3 spells CASSLTGETYEQYF. The CDR3 DNA reads TGTGCCAGCAGCTTAACAGGCGAGACCTACGAGCAGTACTTC. V is TRBV7-9 and J is TRBJ2-7, with D tentatively TRBD1 (5 bases). The CDR3 consists of 14 residues. CDR1 SEHNR and CDR2 FQNEAQ come from the germline V gene (reference sequence). V was shortened by 2 bases and J by 2 bases, with 10 bases between the two germline ends.

As concerns this clone: The junction differs from germline at one of its ends, possibly a read error. The CDR3 DNA sequence: TGTTCCAGCAGCTTACTACAGGACTCCTACGAGCAGTACTTC. This sequence encodes CSSSLLQDSYEQYF. The chain carries TRBV7-9 and TRBJ2-7; weak D call: TRBD1 (5 bases). The germline gives CDR1 SEHNR, CDR2 FQNEAQ (reference sequence). The CDR3 length is 14 residues.

The chain couples TRBV4-1 to TRBJ2-5, with D possibly being TRBD1 (6 bases). V lost 4 bases and J 5 bases, leaving 20 bases between the germline ends. CDR3 length: 16 residues. Germline V CDR1 and CDR2: MGHRA, YSYEKL. The CDR3 nucleotides are TGCGCCAGCAGCCTTGGACAGTCCCACATGGCGGAGACCCAGTACTTC. It encodes CASSLGQSHMAETQYF.

This clone was found once. This chain links TRBV13 with TRBJ2-5, with 11 bases identical to TRBD2. CDR3 length: 14 residues. J gave up 10 bases and V 4 bases, and 8 bases lay outside the gene matches. The V gene's germline CDR1 is PRHDT and CDR2 FYEKMQ (reference sequence). The CDR3 sequence is CASSSGLAGGSQYF. Written as DNA, the CDR3 is TGTGCCAGCAGCTCAGGACTAGCGGGCGGGAGCCAGTACTTC.

The gene calls are TRBV7-9 and TRBJ2-5; TRBD2 aligns across 9 bases. The closer fit of TRBJ2-7 to the DNA end suggests the J call may be wrong. Germline assignment: CDR1 SEHNR and CDR2 FQNEAQ (reference sequence). The CDR3 totals 15 residues. The CDR3 sequence: CASGGLAASSYEQYF. The DNA for the CDR3 is TGTGCCAGCGGGGGACTAGCAGCTAGCTCCTACGAGCAGTACTTC.

This clone was seen a single time. This chain's CDR3 is CASSGGLAGGNEQFF. CDR3 bases: TGTGCCAGCAGCGGGGGGCTAGCGGGAGGGAATGAGCAGTTCTTC. This chain uses TRBV9 with TRBJ2-1, with 12 bases matching TRBD2. V trimming: 3 bases; J trimming: 7 bases; junction bases outside the gene matches: 5. The CDR3 contains 15 residues. Germline V gene sequence: CDR1 SGDLS, CDR2 YYNGEE.

V gene TRBV6-6 combines with J gene TRBJ2-1, with 10 bases identical to TRBD2. This CDR3 spans 15 amino acids. CDR1 and CDR2 (germline): MNHNY, SVGAGI (reference sequence). The ends lost 5 bases at V and 7 bases at J; junction bases unmatched: 8. CDR3 residues: CASSPEGLARNEQFF. For the CDR3, the DNA is TGTGCCAGCAGTCCGGAGGGACTAGCGAGAAATGAGCAGTTCTTC.

The chain combines TRBV28 with TRBJ2-7; the D gene is possibly TRBD1 (6 bases). Between the trimmed V and J ends, which lost 8 bases and 9 bases, there was a span of 23 bases. The germline V gene has CDR1 MDHEN and CDR2 SYDVKM. The CDR3 sequence is 14 residues long. This CDR3 reads CASRPVETGQGQYF. The DNA for the CDR3 is TGTGCCAGCCGCCCCGTCGAAACAGGGCAAGGGCAGTACTTC.

The V call is TRBV5-1, the J call TRBJ2-7, with TRBD1 matching over 7 bases. Germline V gene data show CDR1 as SGHRS and CDR2 as YFSETQ. This CDR3 comprises 15 residues. The trim removed 4 bases at V and 0 bases at J, leaving 7 bases unmatched. The CDR3 region has the DNA TGCGCCAGCAGCCCCTCAGGGGGTGTCTCCTACGAGCAGTACTTC. Protein product: CASSPSGGVSYEQYF.